These 17 T cell receptor beta chains originate from one sample sequenced in a study of T-cell reconstitution after alpha-beta-depleted transplantation in children. As it was prepared, the TCRbeta library received unique molecular identifiers. TCRdb re-called the PCR reads with MiXCR, one entry per CDR3 protein. The repertoire has approximately 290,000 distinct CDR3 sequences, more than 9% of them found once; the top ten carry less than 25%. Material: peripheral blood, obtained 180 days after TCRalphabeta/CD19-depleted stem cell transplant. The receptors shown here come from a male patient aged 2 to 10 who had a stem cell transplant for chronic granulomatous disease, so the T cells may come from the graft donor.

Ten or more counts support this clonotype. The V call is TRBV24-1, the J call TRBJ1-5; D not resolved. Trimming took 4 bases from V and 3 from J, leaving 12 bases between them. From germline, CDR1 is KGHDR and CDR2 SFDVKD. The CDR3 runs to 15 residues. This chain's CDR3 is CATSDSRTNNQPQHF. The DNA of the CDR3 is TGTGCCACCAGTGACTCGAGGACGAACAATCAGCCCCAGCATTTT.

This clonotype was observed many times. This chain uses TRBV7-3 with TRBJ2-4; 7 positions match TRBD1. Germline values: CDR1 SGHTA, CDR2 FQGTGA. CDR3 length: 17 residues. Losses at the gene ends were 5 bases for V and 6 bases for J; bases not matched to a gene: 16. CDR3 residues: CASSPRQGPTSRNIQYF. DNA for the CDR3: TGTGCCAGCAGCCCAAGACAGGGTCCTACAAGTAGAAACATTCAGTACTTC.

This clonotype came up many times. This chain joins TRBV20-1 and TRBJ2-5; TRBD2 matches 10 bases. The CDR3 is 15 residues long. After removal of 5 bases from V and 7 bases from J, the junction contained 13 bases not matched to a gene. Germline assignment: CDR1 DFQATT and CDR2 SNEGSKA (reference sequence). The CDR3 DNA is TGCAGTGCTCCTTGGGGACTAGCGCCAAAGGGGACCCAGTACTTC. Protein product: CSAPWGLAPKGTQYF.

About this clonotype itself: Just one base apart from a much larger clone, this may be a read error. The conserved phenylalanine or tryptophan is not found at the CDR3 terminus, so this likely reflects a read error. The chain carries TRBV10-2 and TRBJ2-7; 7 bases fit TRBD1. CDR1 is WSHSY, CDR2 SAAADI, per germline. The CDR3 totals 15 residues. V was pared by 2 bases and J by 2 bases, with 6 bases of the junction left unmatched. CDR3 in amino acids: CASSELRQGTYEQYY. As DNA, the CDR3 is TGCGCCAGCAGTGAGCTCCGACAGGGCACCTACGAGCAGTACTAC.

Points on this clonotype: This may come from a read error, since a much larger clone is one base off. The rearrangement joins TRBV28 to TRBJ2-2; a weak D match, TRBD1 (5 bases). The CDR3 length is 16 residues. Germline CDR1 reads MDHEN; CDR2 reads SYDVKM. The V and J ends lost 2 bases and 10 bases respectively, with 20 bases between them. The CDR3, as DNA: TGTGCCAGCAGTTTAAGAAAGGGGAAAGTTGGCGTGGAGCTGTTTTTT. Translated: CASSLRKGKVGVELFF.

This clonotype was found many times. The chain carries TRBV18 and TRBJ2-2; D may be TRBD1 or TRBD2 (5 bases each). Germline V gene data show CDR1 as KGHSH and CDR2 as LQKENI. The CDR3 has 17 amino acids. V was clipped by 2 bases and J by 0 bases, with 13 bases between them. This CDR3 reads CASSPRDQLPNTGELFF. In nucleotides, the CDR3 is TGTGCCAGCTCACCAAGGGACCAACTCCCGAACACCGGGGAGCTGTTTTTT.

This clonotype was seen repeatedly, ten times or more. This chain links TRBV3-1 with TRBJ2-3; tentatively, D is TRBD2 (5 bases). The CDR3 contains 15 residues. Germline lookup yields CDR1 LGHDT and CDR2 YNNKEL (reference sequence). Trimming pared 2 bases from V and 10 bases from J, leaving 19 bases between. The CDR3 region has the DNA TGTGCCAGCAGCCAATCAATTGTGACTACTCTGTCGCAGTATTTT. Encoded protein: CASSQSIVTTLSQYF.

This clonotype was seen many times. The gene calls are TRBV20-1 and TRBJ2-7, with 9 bases that match TRBD2. CDR3 length: 13 amino acids. CDR1 is DFQATT and CDR2 is SNEGSKA in the germline V gene (reference sequence). V shed 6 bases and J 5 bases; nucleotides not matched to a gene: 8. CDR3 sequence (DNA): TGCAGTGCCAGTAAGACTAGCGGAAACGAGCAGTACTTC. Its protein is CSASKTSGNEQYF.

At least ten counts were recorded for this clonotype. The V and J genes are TRBV20-1 and TRBJ1-1; D is uncertain. The V and J ends lost 6 bases and 4 bases respectively, with 15 bases between them. This CDR3 contains 13 residues. Germline V lookup: CDR1 DFQATT, CDR2 SNEGSKA (reference sequence). This chain's CDR3 is CSAESLLSTEAFF. The DNA of the CDR3 is TGCAGTGCAGAATCACTGTTGAGCACTGAAGCTTTCTTT.

The genes are TRBV28 and TRBJ2-2; TRBD2 might be the D (5 bases). Germline V gene lookup returns CDR1 MDHEN and CDR2 SYDVKM. V was cut by 7 bases and J by 2 bases, with 14 bases left in between. The CDR3 length is 15 residues. The CDR3 reads CASNKDYPNTGELFF. The CDR3 DNA reads TGTGCCAGCAACAAAGACTACCCAAACACCGGGGAGCTGTTTTTT.

J is TRBJ2-2 and V is TRBV7-9; D is possibly TRBD2 (6 bases). The V end lost 6 bases, the J end lost 3 bases, and 14 bases lay between the germline ends. Germline CDR1 reads SEHNR; CDR2 reads FQNEAQ (reference sequence). This CDR3 has 15 residues. This CDR3 reads CASSRRREDTGELFF. The CDR3 region has the DNA TGTGCCAGCAGTCGACGCAGGGAGGACACCGGGGAGCTGTTTTTT.

This clonotype was observed many times. The V and J genes are TRBV7-2 and TRBJ2-5; D is uncertain. Germline V gene data show CDR1 as SGHTA and CDR2 as FQGNSA. Trimming removed 5 bases from V and 5 bases from J, with 9 bases in between. The CDR3 sequence is 12 residues long. This CDR3 is CASSPQWETQYF. The CDR3, as DNA: TGTGCCAGCAGCCCCCAGTGGGAGACCCAGTACTTC.

This chain links TRBV14 with TRBJ2-1; no clear D. Trimming cost V 1 base and J 3 bases, with 7 bases left between them. The length of the CDR3 is 14 residues. Germline V gene sequence: CDR1 SGHDN, CDR2 FVKESK. The CDR3 DNA reads TGTGCCAGCAGCCAAGTCTCTGACTACAATGAGCAGTTCTTC. It codes for CASSQVSDYNEQFF. Complete variable domain (other parts from reference TRBV14 and TRBJ2-1): EAGVTQFPSHSVIEKGQTVTLRCDPISGHDNLYWYRRVMGKEIKFLLHFVKESKQDESGMPNNRFLAERTGGTYSTLKVQPAELEDSGVYFCASSQVSDYNEQFFGPGTRLTVL.

The chain carries TRBV7-6 and TRBJ2-7; 8 bases agree with TRBD1. CDR1 is SGHVS and CDR2 is FNYEAQ in the germline V gene. The V segment lost 5 bases and the J segment 7 bases; nucleotides outside the gene matches: 16. This CDR3 is 16 amino acids long. For the CDR3, the DNA is TGTGCCAGCAGCGAAAACCCCGGGACAGGCCTTTTAGAGCAGTACTTC. It yields the protein CASSENPGTGLLEQYF.

This clonotype was detected ten times or more. The chain employs TRBV29-1 and TRBJ2-2; 7 nucleotides agree with TRBD2. Germline V gene data show CDR1 as SQVTM and CDR2 as ANQGSEA. V lost 3 bases and J lost 6; bases outside the gene matches: 4. This CDR3 comprises 13 residues. CDR3 residues: CSVERESPGELFF. CDR3 DNA: TGCAGCGTTGAGCGGGAGTCCCCCGGGGAGCTGTTTTTT.

This clonotype was seen many times. The CDR3 region is CASSPPSGRRNEQFF. Written as DNA, the CDR3 is TGTGCCAGCTCACCACCCAGCGGGAGGAGGAATGAGCAGTTCTTC. The chain joins TRBV18 to TRBJ2-1, with TRBD2 matching 9 bases. Germline V gene data show CDR1 as KGHSH and CDR2 as LQKENI. The CDR3 length is 15 residues. Germline trimming cut 0 bases from V and 7 bases from J; bases unmatched to any gene: 4.

This clonotype was seen ten or more times. The junction shows a germline mismatch at one end, possibly a read error. The chain is built from TRBV20-1 and TRBJ2-1, with TRBD2 matching 9 bases. The CDR3 runs to 12 residues. CDR1 and CDR2 (germline): DFQATT, SNEGSKA (reference sequence). CDR3 amino acids: CSASPSPGLAGF. CDR3 bases: TGCAGTGCTAGTCCTTCGCCGGGACTAGCAGGATTC.